A single T cell receptor beta chain is shown here with its context. Its target is not known. This sample stems from a study of cytomegalovirus exposure and HLA in healthy donors. Study-wide results and limits: Donor immune exposure was known only as CMV serostatus.

The CDR3 extends over 16 amino acids. CDR1 and CDR2 (germline): SGHDT, YYEEEE. V lost 4 bases to trimming and J lost 5 bases; unmatched junction nucleotides: 9. The PCR made use of 60 Vbeta and 13 Jbeta primers. The data were produced by immunoSEQ multiplex PCR, yet TCRdb's version contains in-frame clones alone and is incomplete. The profile shows approximately 150,000 clones, 76% of them singletons. Sequences were obtained from PBMCs. The receptor comes from a woman aged 40 to 50 in good health and CMV-seronegative. The rearrangement links TRBV5-6 to TRBJ2-4, with 10 bases identical to TRBD1. DNA of the CDR3: TGTGCCAGCAGCCCCGGCGTCGGACAGGGGGAAAACATTCAGTACTTC. Encoded protein: CASSPGVGQGENIQYF.